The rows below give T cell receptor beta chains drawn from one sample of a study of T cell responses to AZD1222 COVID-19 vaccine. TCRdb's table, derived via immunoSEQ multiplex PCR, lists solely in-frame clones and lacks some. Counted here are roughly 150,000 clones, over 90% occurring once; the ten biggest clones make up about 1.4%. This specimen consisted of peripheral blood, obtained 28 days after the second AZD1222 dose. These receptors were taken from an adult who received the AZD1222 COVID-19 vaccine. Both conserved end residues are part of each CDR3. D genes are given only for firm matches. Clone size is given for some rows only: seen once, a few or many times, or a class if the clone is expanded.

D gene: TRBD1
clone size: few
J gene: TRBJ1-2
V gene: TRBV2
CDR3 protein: CASSATGGYGYTF
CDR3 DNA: TGTGCCAGCAGTGCAACAGGGGGTTATGGCTACACCTTC

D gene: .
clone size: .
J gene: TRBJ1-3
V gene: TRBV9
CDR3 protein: CASSPPGNTIYF
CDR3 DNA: TGTGCCAGCAGCCCCCCTGGAAACACCATATATTTT

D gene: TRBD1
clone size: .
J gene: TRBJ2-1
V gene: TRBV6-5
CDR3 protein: CASSRDRVSEQFF
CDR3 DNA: TGTGCCAGCAGCCGGGACAGGGTGTCTGAGCAGTTCTTC

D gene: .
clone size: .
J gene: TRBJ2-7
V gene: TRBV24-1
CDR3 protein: CATAGQSYEQYF
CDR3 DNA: TGTGCCACCGCGGGACAAAGCTACGAGCAGTACTTC

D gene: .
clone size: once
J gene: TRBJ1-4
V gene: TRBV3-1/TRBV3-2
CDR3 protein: CASSRLTRATNEKLFF
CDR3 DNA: TGTGCCAGCAGCCGCTTGACCCGGGCAACTAATGAAAAACTGTTTTTT

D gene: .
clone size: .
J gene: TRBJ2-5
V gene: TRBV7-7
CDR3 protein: CASSLSPPPVGTQYF
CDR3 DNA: TGTGCCAGCAGCCTTTCTCCCCCCCCCGTAGGGACCCAGTACTTC

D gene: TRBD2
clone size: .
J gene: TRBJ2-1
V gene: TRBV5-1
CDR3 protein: CASSLSGGNYNEQFF
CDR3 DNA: TGCGCCAGCAGCTTAAGCGGGGGTAACTACAATGAGCAGTTCTTC

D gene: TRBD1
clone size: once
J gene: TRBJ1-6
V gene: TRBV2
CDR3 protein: CASRDRTNSPLHF
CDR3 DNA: TGTGCCAGCCGGGACAGGACAAATTCACCCCTCCACTTT

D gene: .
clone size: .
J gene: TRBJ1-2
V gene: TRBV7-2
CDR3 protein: CASSLAAIPNYGYTF
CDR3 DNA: TGTGCCAGCAGCTTAGCCGCCATTCCTAACTATGGCTACACCTTC

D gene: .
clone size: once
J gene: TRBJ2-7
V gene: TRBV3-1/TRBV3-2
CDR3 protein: CASSQGYEQYF
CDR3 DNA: TGTGCCAGCAGCCAAGGGTACGAGCAGTACTTC

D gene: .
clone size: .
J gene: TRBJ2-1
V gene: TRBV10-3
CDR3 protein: CAISPEGLIGNEQFF
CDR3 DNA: TGTGCCATCTCACCAGAGGGATTGATCGGCAATGAGCAGTTCTTC

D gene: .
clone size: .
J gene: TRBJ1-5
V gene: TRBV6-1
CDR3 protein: CASSEFSLVNQPQHF
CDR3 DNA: TGTGCCAGCAGTGAATTTTCGCTAGTCAATCAGCCCCAGCATTTT

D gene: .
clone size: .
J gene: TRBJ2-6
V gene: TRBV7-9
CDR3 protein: CASSLYVRDSGANVLTF
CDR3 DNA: TGTGCCAGCAGCTTATATGTTAGGGACTCTGGGGCCAACGTCCTGACTTTC

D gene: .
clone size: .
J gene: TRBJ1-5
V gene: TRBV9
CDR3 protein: CASSVDGDNQPQHF
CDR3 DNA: TGTGCCAGCAGCGTAGATGGGGATAATCAGCCCCAGCATTTT

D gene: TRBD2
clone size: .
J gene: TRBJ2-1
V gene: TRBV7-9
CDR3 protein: CASSGTSGDNEQFF
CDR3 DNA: TGTGCCAGCAGCGGGACTAGCGGCGACAATGAGCAGTTCTTC

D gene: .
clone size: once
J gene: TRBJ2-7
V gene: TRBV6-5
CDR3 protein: CASRREGGPYEQYF
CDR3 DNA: TGTGCCAGCAGGCGCGAGGGGGGACCCTACGAGCAGTACTTC

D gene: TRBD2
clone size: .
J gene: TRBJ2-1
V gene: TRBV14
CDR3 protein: CASSRAAGGILYEQFF
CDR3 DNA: TGTGCCAGCAGTCGGGCGGCGGGAGGGATCTTGTATGAGCAGTTCTTC

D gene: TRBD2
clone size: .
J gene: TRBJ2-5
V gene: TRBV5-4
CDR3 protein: CASSLGLAGDIREGTQYF
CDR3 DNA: TGTGCCAGCAGCTTGGGACTAGCGGGGGATATCAGGGAGGGGACCCAGTACTTC

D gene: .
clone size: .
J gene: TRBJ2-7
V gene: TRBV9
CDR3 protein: CASSFRDVPPREQYF
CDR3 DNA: TGTGCCAGCAGCTTCCGGGACGTACCCCCTAGGGAGCAGTACTTC

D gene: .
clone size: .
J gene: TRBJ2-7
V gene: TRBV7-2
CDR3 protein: CASSQSGRVGEQYF
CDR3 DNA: TGTGCCAGCAGTCAATCAGGCCGGGTCGGCGAGCAGTACTTC

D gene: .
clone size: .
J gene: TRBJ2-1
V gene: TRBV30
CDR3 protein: CAWSGIGPRGEQFF
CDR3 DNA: TGTGCCTGGAGTGGCATAGGCCCCCGGGGTGAGCAGTTCTTC

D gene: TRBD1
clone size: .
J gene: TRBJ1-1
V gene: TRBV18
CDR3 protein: CASSPLGQGDTEAFF
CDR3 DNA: TGTGCCAGCTCACCCCTGGGACAGGGTGACACTGAAGCTTTCTTT

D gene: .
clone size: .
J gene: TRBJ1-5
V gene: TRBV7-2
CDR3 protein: CASSPGTYQPQHF
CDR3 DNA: TGTGCCAGCAGCCCAGGGACCTATCAGCCCCAGCATTTT

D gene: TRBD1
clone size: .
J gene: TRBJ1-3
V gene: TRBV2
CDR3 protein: CASRVGQGNTIYF
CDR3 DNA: TGTGCCAGCAGGGTGGGACAGGGAAACACCATATATTTT

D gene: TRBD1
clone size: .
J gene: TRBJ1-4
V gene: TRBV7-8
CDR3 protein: CASSLDGTGLGLGKLFF
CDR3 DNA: TGTGCCAGCAGCTTAGATGGGACAGGGCTCGGGTTAGGAAAACTGTTTTTT

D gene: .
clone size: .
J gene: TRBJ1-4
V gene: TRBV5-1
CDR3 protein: CASSLARTNEKLFF
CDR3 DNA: TGCGCCAGCAGCTTGGCCCGTACCAACGAAAAACTGTTTTTT

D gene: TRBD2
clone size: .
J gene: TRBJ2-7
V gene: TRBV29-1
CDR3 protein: CSVGRLAGGPEQYF
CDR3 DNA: TGCAGCGTGGGCAGACTAGCGGGGGGACCCGAGCAGTACTTC

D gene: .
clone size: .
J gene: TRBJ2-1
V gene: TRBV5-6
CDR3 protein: CASSLIPGNEQFF
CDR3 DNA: TGTGCCAGCAGCTTGATACCCGGCAATGAGCAGTTCTTC

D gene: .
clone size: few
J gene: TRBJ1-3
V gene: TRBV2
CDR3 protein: CASSEGEGRGNTIYF
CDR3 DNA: TGTGCCAGCAGTGAAGGAGAGGGAAGGGGAAACACCATATATTTT

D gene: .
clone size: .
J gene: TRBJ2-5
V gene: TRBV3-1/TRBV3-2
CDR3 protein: CAILLGQGTQYF
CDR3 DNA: TGTGCCATCCTCCTGGGTCAGGGGACCCAGTACTTC

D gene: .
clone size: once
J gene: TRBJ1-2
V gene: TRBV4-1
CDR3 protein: CASSQGPNTAYGYTF
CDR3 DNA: TGCGCCAGCAGCCAAGGGCCTAACACGGCTTATGGCTACACCTTC

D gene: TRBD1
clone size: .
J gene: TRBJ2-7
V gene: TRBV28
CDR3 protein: CASSLYTGDSSYEQYF
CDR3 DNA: TGTGCCAGCAGCCTATATACAGGGGATAGCTCCTACGAGCAGTACTTC

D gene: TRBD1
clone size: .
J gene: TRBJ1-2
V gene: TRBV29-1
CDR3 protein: CSTEGQGPFYTF
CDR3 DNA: TGCAGCACCGAAGGACAGGGCCCTTTCTACACCTTC

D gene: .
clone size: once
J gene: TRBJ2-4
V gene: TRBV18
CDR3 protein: CASSPVPDMKNIQYF
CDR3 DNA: TGTGCCAGCTCACCAGTACCGGACATGAAAAACATTCAGTACTTC

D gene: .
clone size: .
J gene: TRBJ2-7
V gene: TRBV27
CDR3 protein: CASSLFWGDVSYEQYF
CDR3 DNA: TGTGCCAGCAGTTTATTTTGGGGGGACGTCTCCTACGAGCAGTACTTC

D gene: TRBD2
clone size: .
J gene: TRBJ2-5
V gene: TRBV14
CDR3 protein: CASSQTLTSGRRETQYF
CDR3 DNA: TGTGCCAGCAGCCAAACGCTGACTAGCGGGAGGAGGGAGACCCAGTACTTC

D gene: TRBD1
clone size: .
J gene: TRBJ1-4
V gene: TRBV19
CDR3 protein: CASSIAGQGGRYEKLFF
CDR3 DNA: TGTGCCAGTAGTATTGCGGGACAGGGTGGTCGATACGAAAAACTGTTTTTT

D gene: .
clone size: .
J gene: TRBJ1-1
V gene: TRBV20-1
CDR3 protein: CSASNRTEAFF
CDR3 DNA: TGCAGTGCTAGTAATCGGACTGAAGCTTTCTTT

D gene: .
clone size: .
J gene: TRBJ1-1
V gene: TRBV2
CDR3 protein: CASSSGETEAFF
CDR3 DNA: TGTGCCAGCAGTTCAGGGGAAACTGAAGCTTTCTTT

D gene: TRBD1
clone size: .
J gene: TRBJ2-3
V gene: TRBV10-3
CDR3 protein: CAIGGQEPDTQYF
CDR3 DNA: TGTGCCATCGGGGGACAGGAACCAGATACGCAGTATTTT

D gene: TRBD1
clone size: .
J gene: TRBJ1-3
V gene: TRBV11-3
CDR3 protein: CASSSGQGQPISGNTIYF
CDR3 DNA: TGTGCCAGCAGCTCAGGACAGGGGCAACCAATCTCTGGAAACACCATATATTTT

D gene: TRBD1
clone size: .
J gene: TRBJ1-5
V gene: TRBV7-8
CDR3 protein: CASSSGTGRAPQHF
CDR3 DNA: TGTGCCAGCAGCTCCGGGACAGGGAGGGCGCCCCAGCATTTT

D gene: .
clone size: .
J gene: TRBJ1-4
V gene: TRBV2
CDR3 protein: CASRSWGNEKLFF
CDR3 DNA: TGTGCCAGCAGGAGCTGGGGTAATGAAAAACTGTTTTTT

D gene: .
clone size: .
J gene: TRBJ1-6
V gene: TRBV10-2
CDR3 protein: CASSPPRGGFSPLHF
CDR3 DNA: TGCGCCAGCTCACCCCCCCGCGGGGGGTTTTCACCCCTCCACTTT

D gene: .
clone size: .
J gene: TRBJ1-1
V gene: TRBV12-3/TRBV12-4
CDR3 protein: CASSVGQNEAFF
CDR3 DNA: TGTGCCAGCAGCGTTGGACAGAATGAAGCTTTCTTT

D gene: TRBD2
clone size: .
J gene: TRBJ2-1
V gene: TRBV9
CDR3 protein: CASTLAVSYNEQFF
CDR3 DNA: TGTGCCAGTACACTAGCGGTCTCCTACAATGAGCAGTTCTTC

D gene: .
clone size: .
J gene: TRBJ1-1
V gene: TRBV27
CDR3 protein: CASSLYGNAEAFF
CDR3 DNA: TGTGCCAGCAGTTTATACGGGAATGCTGAAGCTTTCTTT

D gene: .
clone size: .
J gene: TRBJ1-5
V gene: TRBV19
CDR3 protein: CASSIATQPQHF
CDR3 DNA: TGTGCCAGTAGTATAGCTACTCAGCCCCAGCATTTT

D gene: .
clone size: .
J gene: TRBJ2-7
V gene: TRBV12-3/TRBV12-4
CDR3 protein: CASSLGGQCDF
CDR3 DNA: TGTGCCAGCAGTTTGGGGGGACAGTGTGACTTC

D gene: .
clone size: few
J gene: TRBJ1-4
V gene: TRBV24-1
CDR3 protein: CATSGVQGGEVSEKLFF
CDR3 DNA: TGTGCCACCAGTGGCGTACAGGGAGGGGAGGTTTCTGAAAAACTGTTTTTT

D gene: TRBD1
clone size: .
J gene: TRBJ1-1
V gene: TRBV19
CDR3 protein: CASAERPGQGNTEAFF
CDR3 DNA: TGTGCCAGCGCTGAACGACCGGGACAGGGGAACACTGAAGCTTTCTTT